One sample yielded the 27 T cell receptor beta chains listed below, sequenced in a study of vaccination and CD4 T cells after COVID-19. Antigens of these TCRs are unknown. Cultured CD4+ T-cell DNA underwent Oncomine TCR Beta short-read sequencing. One entry per CDR3 protein, called by TCRdb with MiXCR from the PCR reads. The table lists some 10,000 distinct CDR3 sequences, 60% to 75% of them singletons. Treatment given: approximately 9-day PBMC culture with coronavirus spike peptide pools or control peptides (ViraFEST assay). Material: CD4+ T cells from blood, cultured in vitro. Receptors originate from a human donor who had recovered from COVID-19.

The chain joins TRBV7-6 to TRBJ2-2, with 7 bases matching TRBD1. The CDR3 runs to 14 residues. Trimming took 5 bases from V and 6 from J; bases not matched to a gene: 6. Germline assignment: CDR1 SGHVS and CDR2 FNYEAQ. The CDR3 spells CASSEQGYAGELFF. In DNA, the CDR3 is TGTGCCAGCAGCGAACAGGGGTATGCCGGGGAGCTGTTTTTT.

The chain has TRBV6-1 and TRBJ2-4; D possibly matches TRBD1 or TRBD2 (6 bases each). CDR3 length equals 14 residues. In germline, CDR1 is MNHNS, CDR2 SASEGT. V shed 6 bases and J shed 3 bases, with 12 bases lying between them. The CDR3 loop is CASSPRGGKNIQYF. DNA for the CDR3: TGTGCCAGCAGCCCCAGGGGAGGCAAAAACATTCAGTACTTC.

The sample holds a few counts of this clonotype. The chain carries TRBV2 and TRBJ1-5; D gene ambiguous. The CDR3 consists of 15 residues. Trimming shortened V by 1 base and J by 4 bases, and 11 bases separated the two germline ends. The germline gives CDR1 SNHLY, CDR2 FYNNEI. Written as DNA, the CDR3 is TGTGCCAGCAGTGAAGGTGCAGGAGGAAATCAGCCCCAGCATTTT. Translated, it gives CASSEGAGGNQPQHF.

The CDR3 spells CASSLVRGAGTEAFF. The CDR3 region has the DNA TGTGCCAGCAGCTTAGTGAGGGGGGCAGGGACTGAAGCTTTCTTT. The J gene is TRBJ1-1, the V gene TRBV7-2; TRBD1 might be the D (6 bases). CDR1 is SGHTA and CDR2 is FQGNSA in the germline V gene. The CDR3 consists of 15 residues. Deletions cut 1 base from V and 5 bases from J, with 14 bases between.

The chain has TRBV20-1 and TRBJ2-1, with 13 bases that match TRBD2. Germline-derived CDR1 and CDR2 are DFQATT and SNEGSKA (reference sequence). The CDR3 has 14 residues. With V trimmed by 7 bases and J by 5 bases, 5 bases remained unmatched. The CDR3 DNA is TGCAGTGTTTTAACTAGCGGGGGGGACAATGAGCAGTTCTTC. Translating it yields CSVLTSGGDNEQFF.

This clonotype was seen more than once but under ten times. This chain connects TRBV20-1 to TRBJ1-3; the match to TRBD1 covers 10 bases. This CDR3 has 14 residues. Germline CDR1 is DFQATT and CDR2 is SNEGSKA (reference sequence). J was trimmed by 8 bases and V by 4 bases; bases with no gene match: 8. CDR3 bases: TGCAGTGCTATCAGACAGGGGGCTGGGTACACCATATATTTT. It specifies CSAIRQGAGYTIYF.

This clonotype turned up a few times. CDR3 DNA: TGTGCCACCCGGGACAGGGAATTTCGCACAGATACGCAGTATTTT. Residues: CATRDREFRTDTQYF. V usage is TRBV6-1 and J usage is TRBJ2-3; 9 bases align to TRBD1. The germline V gene has CDR1 MNHNS and CDR2 SASEGT. This CDR3 has 15 residues. V gave up 10 bases and J gave up 1 base; unmatched junction bases: 9.

V gene TRBV11-3 combines with J gene TRBJ1-2, with TRBD1 matching 9 bases. The CDR3 has 15 amino acids. Germline V gives CDR1 SGHNT, CDR2 YENEEA. V lost 5 bases to trimming and J lost 1 base; unmatched junction nucleotides: 5. CDR3 sequence reads: CASSPGTGLNYGYTF. CDR3 coding DNA: TGTGCCAGCAGCCCCGGGACAGGGCTTAACTATGGCTACACCTTC.

A few counts support this clonotype. J is TRBJ2-3 and V is TRBV25-1; 7 bases agree with TRBD2. Trimming removed 3 bases from V and 0 bases from J; junction bases left unmatched: 9. There are 17 residues in the CDR3. In germline, CDR1 is MGHDK, CDR2 SYGVNS. CDR3 region: CASSDHGGSRSTDTQYF. CDR3 bases: TGTGCCAGCAGTGATCATGGCGGGAGCCGAAGCACAGATACGCAGTATTTT.

V usage is TRBV11-2 and J usage is TRBJ1-1, with TRBD1 as a possible D gene (5 bases). Germline V gene lookup returns CDR1 SGHAT and CDR2 FQNNGV. The CDR3 runs to 15 residues. V was shortened by 1 base and J by 5 bases, with 14 bases between the two germline ends. The CDR3 reads CASSLGGTRGTEAFF. The CDR3 DNA sequence: TGTGCCAGCAGCTTAGGAGGGACGAGGGGTACTGAAGCTTTCTTT.

V gene TRBV19 combines with J gene TRBJ2-1, with TRBD1 as a possible D gene (6 bases). Trimming removed 7 bases at V and 6 bases at J, with 13 bases between. The CDR3 length is 13 residues. Germline CDR1 LNHDA, CDR2 SQIVND (reference sequence). The CDR3 spells CASIEQGTNEQFF. The DNA of the CDR3 is TGTGCCAGTATTGAACAGGGAACCAATGAGCAGTTCTTC. The full variable domain, its missing parts supplied by reference TRBV19 and TRBJ2-1, is DGGITQSPKYLFRKEGQNVTLSCEQNLNHDAMYWYRQDPGQGLRLIYYSQIVNDFQKGDIAEGYSVSREKKESFPLTVTSAQKNPTAFYLCASIEQGTNEQFFGPGTRLTVL.

In DNA form, the CDR3 reads TGTGCCAGCAGCTGGGAGAGGGAAGCTTTCTTT. This encodes CASSWEREAFF. The V and J genes are TRBV7-2 and TRBJ1-1, with D unclear. The CDR3 length is 11 residues. Trimming stripped 4 bases from V and 8 bases from J, with 8 bases between. Germline CDR1 is SGHTA and CDR2 is FQGNSA.

The sample holds one count of this clonotype. The chain combines TRBV12-3 or TRBV12-4 with TRBJ1-2, with 8 bases aligning to TRBD1. The CDR3 contains 16 residues. V gave up 6 bases and J gave up 1 base; unmatched junction bases: 10. As DNA, the CDR3 is TGTGCCAGCAGCCCTAGGGGAACAGGGGGTAACTATGGCTACACCTTC. Protein product: CASSPRGTGGNYGYTF.

In its sample, this clonotype was seen a few times. The chain couples TRBV19 to TRBJ2-2; tentative D call: TRBD1 (5 bases). The germline V and J ends were trimmed by 3 bases and 5 bases, with 13 bases remaining between them. The CDR3 length is 15 residues. Germline lookup yields CDR1 LNHDA and CDR2 SQIVND (reference sequence). This CDR3 is CASSIGRPGTGELFF. In DNA, the CDR3 is TGTGCCAGTAGTATCGGGCGGCCAGGGACCGGGGAGCTGTTTTTT.

This clonotype was recorded once. The J gene is TRBJ2-1, the V gene TRBV11-1; weak D call: TRBD2 (6 bases). The CDR3 length is 15 residues. Germline values: CDR1 SGHAT, CDR2 FQDESV (reference sequence). V shed 2 bases and J shed 4 bases, with 12 bases lying between them. The CDR3 DNA reads TGTGCCAGCAGCTTACGTCGGGACTCTTACAATGAGCAGTTCTTC. Protein sequence: CASSLRRDSYNEQFF.

The chain links TRBV5-4 to TRBJ2-2, with D unclear. Germline V gene sequence: CDR1 SGHNT, CDR2 YYREEE (reference sequence). The CDR3 contains 14 residues. The V end was cut by 5 bases, the J end by 3 bases, with 11 bases between. In DNA, the CDR3 is TGTGCCAGCAGTCTAAGGACGGACACCGGGGAGCTGTTTTTT. It specifies CASSLRTDTGELFF.

This chain joins TRBV30 and TRBJ2-2; D might be TRBD1 (5 bases). The CDR3 totals 13 residues. Trimming took off 3 bases at V and 7 bases at J, with 12 bases between the two ends. The V gene's germline CDR1 is GTSNPN and CDR2 SVGIG (reference sequence). The CDR3 DNA follows: TGTGCCTGGAGCTTCAGGGTCGGCGGGGAGCTGTTTTTT. Protein product: CAWSFRVGGELFF. The complete variable domain, with remaining parts taken from reference TRBV30 and TRBJ2-2, reads SQTIHQWPATLVQPVGSPLSLECTVEGTSNPNLYWYRQAAGRGLQLLFYSVGIGQISSEVPQNLSASRPQDRQFILSSKKLLLSDSGFYLCAWSFRVGGELFFGEGSRLTVL.

The genes are TRBV5-1 and TRBJ1-5, with TRBD1 as a possible D gene (5 bases). This CDR3 spans 14 amino acids. CDR1 is SGHRS, CDR2 YFSETQ, per germline. V lost 3 bases and J lost 1, with 8 bases in between. The CDR3 coding sequence is TGCGCCAGCAGCTCGGGGGGAAGCAATCAGCCCCAGCATTTT. This sequence encodes CASSSGGSNQPQHF.

The chain carries TRBV24-1 and TRBJ2-3; the match to TRBD2 covers 7 bases. The junction had 4 bases not matched to a gene; V was cut back by 5 bases and J by 3 bases. Germline lookup yields CDR1 KGHDR and CDR2 SFDVKD. The CDR3 runs to 14 residues. CDR3 nucleotides: TGTGCCACCAGTGCGACAGCGGGGACAGATACGCAGTATTTT. It translates to CATSATAGTDTQYF.

This clonotype was seen a few times. This sequence joins TRBV27 and TRBJ1-2, with 7 bases lining up with TRBD1. J gave up 3 bases and V 5 bases, and 6 bases lay outside the gene matches. This CDR3 has 14 residues. Germline CDR1 is MNHEY and CDR2 is SMNVEV (reference sequence). The CDR3 bases are TGTGCCAGCAGTCCACTTGACAGGGACTATGGCTACACCTTC. Residues: CASSPLDRDYGYTF.

V usage is TRBV20-1 and J usage is TRBJ1-5, with TRBD1 identical over 7 bases. Trimming took 3 bases from V and 7 from J; bases not matched to a gene: 9. Germline V gene lookup returns CDR1 DFQATT and CDR2 SNEGSKA (reference sequence). This CDR3 is built from 14 residues. The CDR3 region has the DNA TGCAGTGCTAGCCGCGGGACAGTGGAGCAGCCCCAGCATTTT. As protein: CSASRGTVEQPQHF.

The V call is TRBV27, the J call TRBJ1-5; unclear D gene. The germline V gene has CDR1 MNHEY and CDR2 SMNVEV (reference sequence). Trimming pared 1 base from V and 0 bases from J, leaving 7 bases between. The CDR3 runs 15 residues. CDR3: CASSLYSNSNQPQHF. The CDR3 DNA sequence: TGTGCCAGCAGTTTATATAGCAATAGCAATCAGCCCCAGCATTTT.

This sequence joins TRBV10-1 and TRBJ2-1, with 9 bases aligning to TRBD1. Germline V lookup: CDR1 WNHNN, CDR2 SYGVQD (reference sequence). V shed 0 bases, J shed 8 bases, and the junction held 8 bases outside the gene matches. This CDR3 has 16 amino acids. CDR3 nucleotide sequence: TGCGCCAGCAGTGAGTCGGACAGGGGACCAATACATGAGCAGTTCTTC. The encoded protein is CASSESDRGPIHEQFF.

This clonotype has more than one count but fewer than ten. The chain links TRBV27 to TRBJ1-2, with 9 bases lining up with TRBD1. The CDR3 spans 13 residues. Germline V CDR1 and CDR2: MNHEY, SMNVEV (reference sequence). With 5 bases clipped from V and 7 bases from J, the junction kept 5 bases outside the gene matches. This CDR3 reads CASSPDRGRGYTF. CDR3 sequence (DNA): TGTGCCAGCAGTCCGGACAGGGGTCGTGGCTACACCTTC.

Relative to its sample, this clonotype is medium-sized. V is TRBV11-3 and J is TRBJ2-3, with a possible D match to TRBD2 (5 bases). The V gene lost 5 bases and the J gene lost 9 bases, with 21 bases spanning the gap. The CDR3 runs to 15 residues. Germline CDR1 and CDR2: SGHNT and YENEEA. The CDR3 sequence: CASSPVGIRPGTQYF. DNA for the CDR3: TGTGCCAGCAGCCCCGTAGGGATCCGTCCGGGGACGCAGTATTTT.

This clonotype was seen more than once but under ten times. The V and J genes are TRBV7-9 and TRBJ1-1; no reliable D call. CDR3 length equals 13 residues. The germline V gene encodes CDR1 SEHNR and CDR2 FQNEAQ (reference sequence). Trimming removed 4 bases at V and 7 bases at J, with 13 bases between. CDR3 nucleotide sequence: TGTGCCAGCAGCTCAGGACCTTGGGGTGAAGCTTTCTTT. Protein product: CASSSGPWGEAFF.

The V and J genes are TRBV25-1 and TRBJ1-2, with D possibly matching TRBD1 (5 bases). CDR3 size: 13 residues. In germline, CDR1 is MGHDK, CDR2 SYGVNS. Trimming cost V 3 bases and J 8 bases, with 13 bases left between them. The CDR3 protein is CASSDPGFYGYTF. CDR3 nucleotide sequence: TGTGCCAGCAGTGACCCAGGGTTTTACGGCTACACCTTC.